This T cell receptor beta chain comes out of a study of cytomegalovirus exposure and HLA in healthy donors (dated by TCRdb to about 2017). Turning to the overall study: According to an earlier analysis of several hundred of the donors, 150 million to 200 million T cells yielded some 110 million unique TCR beta sequences and 276 Gb of sequence data. To decide whether each TCR beta V gene segment behaved as functional or pseudogenic, an earlier analysis of some 580 of the donors relied on high-throughput TCR beta sequencing. HLA typing included class I and class II loci at four-digit resolution. Typing coverage varied by locus: about 629-640 donors for A, B, C, DRB1 and DQB1; 522 for DQA1; over 600 for DPA1; roughly 470 for DPB1. A later genetic analysis took genome-wide SNP genotypes for about 65% of the roughly 670 donors and used that subset as a discovery cohort. Across roughly 420 genotyped donors of the cohort, an average of roughly 250,000 unique TCR beta nucleotide sequences per donor were sequenced, and about a sixth of those sequences were non-productive. All discovery cohort repertoires had been generated on a single sequencing platform. Donor age, sex, ethnicity and CMV serostatus were compiled alongside the repertoire data. Around 320 gigabases of sequencing data and around 87 million unique TCR sequences were included in an early release covering over 600 HLA-typed donors. A later analysis re-analyzed previously published TCR beta repertoires from roughly 690 donors and added high-resolution HLA genotyping to study TCR occurrence patterns. The study aimed to test whether signatures of past pathogen exposure could be identified by cataloging public T cell receptors. Besides the first cohort of under 700 subjects, a separate validation cohort made up of over 95 different subjects was used. To predict cytomegalovirus infection status, the study brought together high-throughput TCR immunosequencing, statistical association of individual TCRs with disease status, and machine learning. The later analysis used no new phenotypic data to find candidate immune exposures, relying instead on TCR beta sequences and their occurrence across donors. Of the 350 to 450 genotyped donors, 80% to 90% were placed in the genetic ancestry cluster associated with self-reported Caucasian donors. The study used immunosequencing to profile the T cell repertoires of under 700 subjects and linked those repertoires to cytomegalovirus serostatus. About 5 DR-DQ haplotypes were handled as single units for association and clustering, since linkage in the cohort was strong.

The cohort comprised some 730 healthy bone marrow donors. At the time of sampling, every cohort member was nominally healthy, though immune exposures that went unrecorded were likely present. The donor tested CMV seropositive, placing the donor among the approximately 290 seropositive members of the cohort. Each donor provided a peripheral blood sample, and peripheral blood mononuclear cells were used for TCR beta sequencing. Genomic DNA extraction from the blood cell samples was performed with the Qiagen DNeasy Blood Extraction Kit. The germline V gene (reference sequence) sets CDR1 to LNHNV and CDR2 to YYDKDF. Taken from cysteine to phenylalanine, the CDR3 has 11 residues. The retained sequence is limited to the CDR3, 33 bases, with the frame set at the first base. V is cut by 3 bases and J by 8 bases, and the space between the germline ends is 7 bases. On this clone: Its antigen is currently not known.

General study outcomes and caveats: A later analysis found that TCR association rates varied across HLA loci, with DRB1 alleles showing the most associated TCRs and HLA-C alleles the fewest. A further reported finding was that TCR beta sequences accurately predicted the HLA-A and HLA-B alleles for most subjects in the first cohort. Across donors, most TCR sequences were observed very rarely, whereas some public TCRs were present in many individuals. Compared with the roughly 710-donor mean, donors in an Asian-associated ancestry cluster had fewer N-insertions in productive TCRs, according to a later genetic analysis. This cohort had only TCR beta chains sequenced, and the lack of alpha or paired-chain data limited which features could be detected. For the cohort, immune exposure information was limited to CMV serostatus. In a later analysis, most CMV-associated TCR beta chains were found to appear HLA-restricted, with HLA associations seemingly driven largely by CMV exposure. When HLA alleles, especially DR and DQ, strongly co-occurred, attributing TCR associations to individual alleles was difficult. The authors suggested that the approach could potentially be generalized to other disease states and immunological phenotypes. Several of the top co-occurrence clusters appeared to be linked to parvovirus B19, influenza, CMV and Epstein-Barr virus, according to a later analysis. The earlier analysis of 587 of the donors excluded roughly 16 rarely observed V segments, including chromosome 9 orphons, because counts were too low. HLA typing was unavailable for some donors at each locus, so association tests used only the typed subset. Presence/absence analyses assumed roughly uniform sequencing depth across donors, an assumption that may not hold. V-gene and J-gene trimming of TCR beta chains was associated with a missense DCLRE1C variant in a later genetic analysis, and the association was replicated in an independent cohort. In an earlier analysis of 450 to 750 of the donors, most TCR beta V segments appeared in productive rearrangements about 87% or about 30% of the time, broadly matching IMGT annotations. The classifier was reported to diagnose cytomegalovirus status with high specificity and sensitivity in both the original cohort and the validation cohort. The study listed 170 or so TCR beta chains as associated with cytomegalovirus. Some IMGT-functional V segments, including TRBV6-2 and TRBV6-3, could not be told apart with the 87-base-pair reads, so those segments were excluded. The sequencing pipeline was judged likely to have produced a cluster of highly shared sequence variants as a technical artifact. At a false discovery rate of 0.05, a later analysis linked 16,000 or so TCR beta sequences to specific HLA alleles. In a later analysis, HLA-associated TCR beta chains were found to be more clonally expanded and to have lower generation probabilities than equally common non-associated chains. Linkage disequilibrium might explain the correlated functional status among segregating V segments, but an unknown experimental factor could not be ruled out. In vitro tests confirmed that a few of the cytomegalovirus-associated TCR beta chains recognize cytomegalovirus antigens.

Library preparation used the immunoSEQ multiplex PCR assay. For the multiplex PCR, a mixture combining 60 forward primers for TCR Vbeta segments and 13 reverse primers for TCR Jbeta segments was used. A multiplex PCR assay on genomic DNA amplified the CDR3 region of rearranged TCR beta genes. On the Illumina HiSeq System, the amplified TCR beta libraries were sequenced as 87-base-pair reads. In the authors' own workflow: A later analysis tallied 75 million to 85 million unique TCR beta chains across the 650 to 750 repertoires, and approximately 12 million of those chains were shared by two or more donors. Raw reads were error-corrected and collapsed into unique sequences with a nearest-neighbor algorithm that merged closely related sequences to remove PCR and sequencing errors. CDR3 sequences were aligned to IMGT reference sequences to assign V, D and J gene segments. Each retained sequence needed at least a six-nucleotide match to both a V gene segment and a J gene segment. A rearrangement counted as productive if the CDR3 had no stop codons and remained in frame with V and J, and every other rearrangement counted as non-productive. CDR3 was defined according to IMGT convention as the region running from the second conserved V-encoded cysteine to the conserved J-encoded phenylalanine. The earlier analysis of about 500 of the donors excluded sequences that lacked an unambiguous match to a single V gene segment. In an earlier analysis of approximately 590 of the donors, V segments were called functional above 56.7% productive rearrangements and were called segregating when the between-donor standard deviation exceeded 5%. To diagnose cytomegalovirus status from the catalog of TCR beta chain sequences, a statistical classification framework was built. A later analysis assigned V and J genes by comparing TCR nucleotide sequences with IMGT/GENE-DB human TR gene sequences. Using the TCRdist pipeline, a later analysis assigned CDR3 sequences along with most-parsimonious VDJ recombination scenarios. In a later analysis, every TCR beta chain was defined by the combination of its CDR3 amino acid sequence and its V-gene family, and reads without a unique V-gene family were dropped. To address suspected cross-contamination and a sequencing artifact, a later analysis removed approximately 590 highly shared, low-generation-probability nucleotide sequences. In a later analysis, a clonal expansion index for each public chain was calculated from normalized within-repertoire ranks of inferred template counts. A later analysis computed generation probabilities with a VDJ recombination model fitted to out-of-frame rearrangements, and checked the results against IGoR. Hypergeometric tests were used in a later analysis to score TCR-TCR, TCR-HLA and TCR-CMV co-occurrence, with a repertoire-size bias correction applied to the TCR pairs. False discovery rates were estimated in a later analysis by permuting HLA or CMV assignments 20 times. In a later analysis, co-occurring TCRs were grouped using DBSCAN, with TCRdist sequence similarity added in when clustering inside HLA-allele-positive subsets. Co-occurrence clustering excluded repertoires with fewer than 30,000 or more than 120,000 public chains, plus five with anomalous nucleotide sharing. TCRdb obtained this table from immuneACCESS and retained in-frame rearrangements with V and J assigned. These tables miss some clones; where compared with another copy, unresolved V genes account for less than half of the shortfall, and the remainder is unexplained. Clonal size and the V and J genes are those of that table, whereas D and trimming came from the DNA. This sample's table has entries for about 200,000 clones. In total, the top ten clones hold around 1.1% of the sample.

The sequence links TRBV15 to TRBJ1-1, with a tentative D gene TRBD1 over 5 matching bases. The receptor comes from a girl aged 2 to 10 in good health and CMV-seropositive. The sample taken for sequencing was PBMCs. The CDR3 protein is CATSRGQEAFF. Here is the DNA: TGTGCCACCAGCAGGGGGCAGGAAGCTTTCTTT.